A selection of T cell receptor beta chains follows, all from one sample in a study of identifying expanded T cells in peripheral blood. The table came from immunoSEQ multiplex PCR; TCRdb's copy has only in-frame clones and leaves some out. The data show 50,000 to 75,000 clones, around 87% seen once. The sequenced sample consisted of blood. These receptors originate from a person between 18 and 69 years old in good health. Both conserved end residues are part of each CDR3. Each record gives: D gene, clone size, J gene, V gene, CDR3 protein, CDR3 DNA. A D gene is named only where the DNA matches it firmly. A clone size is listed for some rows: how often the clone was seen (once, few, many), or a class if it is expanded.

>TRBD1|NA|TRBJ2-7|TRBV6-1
CASSKDRGTYEQYF
TGTGCCAGCAGTAAGGACAGGGGGACTTACGAGCAGTACTTC
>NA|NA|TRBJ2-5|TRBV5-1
CASSPGTLQETQYF
TGCGCCAGCAGCCCTGGGACACTACAAGAGACCCAGTACTTC
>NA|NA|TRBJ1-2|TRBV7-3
CASSLTGARDNGYTF
TGTGCCAGCAGCTTAACCGGGGCGCGAGATAATGGCTACACCTTC
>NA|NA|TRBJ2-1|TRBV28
CASSTGLSEQFF
TGTGCCAGCAGTACAGGGTTGAGTGAGCAGTTCTTC
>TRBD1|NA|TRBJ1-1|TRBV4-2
CASSQRRQGGTEAFF
TGTGCCAGCAGCCAACGCAGACAGGGAGGCACTGAAGCTTTCTTT
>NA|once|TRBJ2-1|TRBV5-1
CASSLAGIGSEQFF
TGCGCCAGCAGCTTGGCCGGGATAGGGAGTGAGCAGTTCTTC
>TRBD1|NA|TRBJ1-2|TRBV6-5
CASSRDRGLGYTF
TGTGCCAGCAGTAGGGACAGGGGGCTTGGCTACACCTTC
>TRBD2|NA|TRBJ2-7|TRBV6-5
CASSYPSGRYEQYF
TGTGCCAGCAGTTACCCTAGCGGGAGGTACGAGCAGTACTTC
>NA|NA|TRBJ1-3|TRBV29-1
CSVEDRQKSPGNTIYF
TGCAGCGTTGAAGATCGACAGAAGTCTCCTGGAAACACCATATATTTT
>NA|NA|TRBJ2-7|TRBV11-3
CASSLGGSPRDEQYF
TGTGCCAGCAGCTTAGGGGGGTCGCCGCGGGACGAGCAGTACTTC
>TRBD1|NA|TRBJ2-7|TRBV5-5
CASETGGADEQYF
TGTGCCAGCGAGACAGGGGGCGCGGACGAGCAGTACTTC
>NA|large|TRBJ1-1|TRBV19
CASSFSMNTEAFF
TGTGCCAGTAGTTTCTCCATGAACACTGAAGCTTTCTTT
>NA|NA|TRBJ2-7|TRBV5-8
CASRGSGGSYEQYF
TGTGCCAGCAGGGGCAGTGGGGGTTCCTACGAGCAGTACTTC
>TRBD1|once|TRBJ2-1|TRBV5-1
CASSSETGGNEQFF
TGCGCCAGCAGCTCTGAGACAGGGGGCAATGAGCAGTTCTTC
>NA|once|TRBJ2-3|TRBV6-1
CASSEAHTDTQYF
TGTGCCAGCAGTGAAGCCCACACAGATACGCAGTATTTT
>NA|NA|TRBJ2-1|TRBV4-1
CASSHSSDEQFF
TGCGCCAGCAGCCACTCTAGTGATGAGCAGTTCTTC
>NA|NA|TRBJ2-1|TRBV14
CASSPTDSYNEQFF
TGTGCCAGCAGCCCGACAGACTCCTACAATGAGCAGTTCTTC
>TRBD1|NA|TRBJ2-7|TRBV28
CASSFDRGYEQYF
TGTGCCAGCAGTTTCGACAGGGGCTACGAGCAGTACTTC
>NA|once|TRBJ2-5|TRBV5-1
CASSSGQPLETQYF
TGCGCCAGCAGCTCGGGACAACCCTTAGAGACCCAGTACTTC
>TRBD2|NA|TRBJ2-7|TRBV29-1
CSVPGGLSPEQYF
TGCAGCGTCCCGGGGGGGCTTTCCCCCGAGCAGTACTTC
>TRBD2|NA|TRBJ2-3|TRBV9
CASSTTRLASLQSSTDTQYF
TGTGCCAGCAGCACCACCAGACTAGCCTCCCTACAATCTAGCACAGATACGCAGTATTTT
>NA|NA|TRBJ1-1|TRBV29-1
CSVVGEGVTEAFF
TGCAGCGTTGTGGGGGAGGGGGTCACTGAAGCTTTCTTT
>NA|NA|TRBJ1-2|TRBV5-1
CASSRRGDYYGYTF
TGCGCCAGCAGCCGCAGGGGAGACTACTATGGCTACACCTTC
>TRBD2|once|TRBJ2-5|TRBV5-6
CASSKAGGVETQYF
TGTGCCAGCAGCAAAGCGGGAGGTGTGGAGACCCAGTACTTC
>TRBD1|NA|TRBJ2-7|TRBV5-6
CASSSRTGFDEQYF
TGTGCCAGCAGCTCACGGACAGGTTTCGACGAGCAGTACTTC
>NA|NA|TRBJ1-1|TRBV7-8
CASSPTRRMNTEAFF
TGTGCCAGCAGCCCCACTCGACGGATGAACACTGAAGCTTTCTTT
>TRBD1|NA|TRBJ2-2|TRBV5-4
CASSPRTGNTGELFF
TGTGCCAGCAGCCCCAGGACAGGGAACACCGGGGAGCTGTTTTTT
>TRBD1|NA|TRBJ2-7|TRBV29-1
CSAGQGRYEQYF
TGCAGCGCAGGACAGGGAAGGTACGAGCAGTACTTC
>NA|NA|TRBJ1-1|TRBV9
CASSVTGQNTEAFF
TGTGCCAGCAGCGTGACGGGACAGAACACTGAAGCTTTCTTT
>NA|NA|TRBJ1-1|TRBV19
CASSPPRQGPEAFF
TGTGCCAGTAGTCCGCCTCGACAAGGCCCGGAAGCTTTCTTT
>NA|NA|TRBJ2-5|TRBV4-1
CASSPPRAQETQYF
TGCGCCAGCAGCCCACCTAGAGCCCAAGAGACCCAGTACTTC
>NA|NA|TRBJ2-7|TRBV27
CASSKGHGDEQYF
TGTGCCAGCAGTAAGGGACATGGGGACGAGCAGTACTTC
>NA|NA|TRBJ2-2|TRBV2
CASKSNMNTGELFF
TGTGCCAGCAAAAGCAATATGAACACCGGGGAGCTGTTTTTT